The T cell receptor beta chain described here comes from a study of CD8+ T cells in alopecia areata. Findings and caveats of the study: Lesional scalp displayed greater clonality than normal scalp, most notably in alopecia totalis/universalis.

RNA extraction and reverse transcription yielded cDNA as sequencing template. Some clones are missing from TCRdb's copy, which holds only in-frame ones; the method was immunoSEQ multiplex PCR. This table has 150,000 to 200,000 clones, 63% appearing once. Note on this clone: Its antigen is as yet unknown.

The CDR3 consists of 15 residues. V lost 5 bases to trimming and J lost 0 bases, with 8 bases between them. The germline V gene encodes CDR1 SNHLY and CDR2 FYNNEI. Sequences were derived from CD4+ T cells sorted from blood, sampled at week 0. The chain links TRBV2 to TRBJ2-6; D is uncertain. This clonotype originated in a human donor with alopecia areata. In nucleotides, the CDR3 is TGTGCCAGCAGTCGAGAGGCCTCTGGGGCCAACGTCCTGACTTTC. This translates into CASSREASGANVLTF.